In this sample, the clone carrying this T cell receptor beta chain turned up once. What it binds is not known. Treatment indicated: approximately nine-day PBMC culture with coronavirus spike peptide pools or control peptides (ViraFEST assay). Investigators obtained the unexposed donor's CD4+ T cells before the COVID-19 pandemic (2011-2018). Sequencing of cultured CD4+ T cell DNA used the Oncomine TCR Beta short-read assay. TCRdb reprocessed the PCR reads via MiXCR and lists one record per CDR3 protein. The sample consists of 7,000 to 8,500 distinct CDR3 sequences, around 37% of them appearing once. The germline gives CDR1 SNHLY, CDR2 FYNNEI. This CDR3 has 16 residues. The junction had 7 bases not matched to a gene; V was cut back by 4 bases and J by 5 bases. This entry belongs to a study of vaccination and CD4 T cells after COVID-19. The wider study: Overlapping SARS-CoV-2, HCoV-NL63, HCoV-OC43 and HCoV-229E spike peptides were used to stimulate cells.

The receptor was isolated from a human donor in good health. Sequenced: CD4+ T cells from blood, cultured in vitro. The chain employs TRBV2 and TRBJ2-1; 11 positions match TRBD2. CDR3 nucleotides: TGTGCCAGCAGTGTATGGACTAGCGGGTCACACAATGAGCAGTTCTTC. This codes for CASSVWTSGSHNEQFF.